The next 29 T cell receptor beta chains were all read from a single sample in a study of T-cell reconstitution after alpha-beta-depleted transplantation in children. Using unique molecular identifiers, the investigators prepared the TCRbeta library. TCRdb recomputed calls from the PCR reads with MiXCR, one row per CDR3 protein. This table has approximately 91,000 distinct CDR3 sequences, 6.5% to 8.5% appearing once. Sequencing was performed on PBMCs from the stem cell graft donor, taken from the stem cell graft. The origin of the receptors is a human donor who donated a stem cell graft to a child with congenital amegakaryocytic thrombocytopenia.

This clonotype was seen repeatedly, ten times or more. The rearrangement links TRBV7-2 to TRBJ2-5; no clear D. V shed 3 bases and J shed 4 bases, with 9 bases lying between them. Germline CDR1 SGHTA, CDR2 FQGNSA. There are 13 residues in the CDR3. DNA of the CDR3: TGTGCCAGCAGCTTTATTCTTCGAGAGACCCAGTACTTC. As protein: CASSFILRETQYF.

Ten or more counts support this clonotype. The rearrangement joins TRBV28 to TRBJ2-3, with D possibly matching TRBD2 (6 bases). Looked up from germline, CDR1 is MDHEN and CDR2 is SYDVKM. CDR3 length: 16 amino acids. V lost 6 bases and J 4 bases, leaving 20 bases between the germline ends. In DNA form, the CDR3 reads TGTGCCAGCAGGGAGGGCGGACCAAATCGGTCAGATACGCAGTATTTT. Amino acids: CASREGGPNRSDTQYF.

The sample holds many counts of this clonotype. The chain is built from TRBV5-6 and TRBJ2-1, with 7 bases lining up with TRBD2. Germline trimming cut 5 bases from V and 2 bases from J; bases unmatched to any gene: 13. The CDR3 totals 17 residues. Germline lookup yields CDR1 SGHDT and CDR2 YYEEEE. As DNA, the CDR3 is TGTGCCAGCAGTTTCCTAAGTGGGGGAGGGACCTACAATGAGCAGTTCTTC. Protein: CASSFLSGGGTYNEQFF.

This clonotype occurred many times. CDR3 in DNA: TGCGCCAGCAGCGTCCTCAATTCACCCCTCCACTTT. It translates to CASSVLNSPLHF. The V call is TRBV5-1, the J call TRBJ1-6; D is unclear. The CDR3 loop spans 12 amino acids. V lost 4 bases, J lost 7 bases, and 6 bases lay in between. The V gene's germline CDR1 is SGHRS and CDR2 YFSETQ.

This clonotype was observed many times. The genes are TRBV5-1 and TRBJ1-1, with D maybe TRBD1 (5 bases). CDR1 is SGHRS, CDR2 YFSETQ, per germline. This CDR3 is 14 amino acids long. V was cut by 3 bases and J by 3 bases, with 12 bases left in between. CDR3 residues: CASSSAGGYTEAFF. As DNA, the CDR3 is TGCGCCAGCAGCTCGGCCGGGGGTTACACTGAAGCTTTCTTT.

This clonotype was seen many times. The chain combines TRBV11-2 with TRBJ2-3; 9 bases fit TRBD1. CDR3 length: 13 residues. Trimming removed 5 bases from V and 5 bases from J; junction bases left unmatched: 2. CDR1 and CDR2 from the germline V gene are SGHAT and FQNNGV. CDR3 region: CASSGTGKDTQYF. DNA of the CDR3: TGTGCCAGCAGCGGGACAGGGAAAGATACGCAGTATTTT.

This clonotype was observed many times. The gene calls are TRBV28 and TRBJ2-3; D tentatively reads TRBD1 or TRBD2 (5 bases each). V dropped 3 bases and J dropped 2 bases, with 15 bases sitting between them. Germline V gene data show CDR1 as MDHEN and CDR2 as SYDVKM. This CDR3 region has 16 residues. DNA for the CDR3: TGTGCCAGCAGTTTCTCGCTGGGGGATCACACAGATACGCAGTATTTT. Translating gives CASSFSLGDHTDTQYF.

This clonotype appeared many times. The chain is built from TRBV20-1 and TRBJ2-5; weak D call: TRBD1 (6 bases). Germline V CDR1 and CDR2: DFQATT, SNEGSKA (reference sequence). Trimming removed 3 bases from V and 4 bases from J, with 15 bases in between. This CDR3 is 14 amino acids long. CDR3 amino acids: CSARGALDRETQYF. CDR3 sequence (DNA): TGCAGTGCTAGGGGGGCCTTAGATAGAGAGACCCAGTACTTC.

This clonotype has more than one count but fewer than ten. V usage is TRBV28 and J usage is TRBJ2-3; 9 bases line up with TRBD1. Germline loops: CDR1 MDHEN, CDR2 SYDVKM. V shed 6 bases and J 1 base; nucleotides not matched to a gene: 5. The CDR3 spans 15 residues. CDR3 loop: CASRIRTGGTDTQYF. In DNA, the CDR3 is TGTGCCAGCAGGATCCGGACAGGGGGCACAGATACGCAGTATTTT.

Ten or more counts support this clonotype. This chain connects TRBV20-1 to TRBJ1-1; TRBD1 is a possible D gene (5 bases). The CDR3 totals 15 residues. V shed 3 bases and J shed 0 bases, with 14 bases lying between them. Germline V CDR1 and CDR2: DFQATT, SNEGSKA (reference sequence). This CDR3 reads CSARLGGHMNTEAFF. The CDR3 DNA sequence: TGCAGTGCTAGGTTGGGAGGACACATGAACACTGAAGCTTTCTTT.

The V and J genes are TRBV27 and TRBJ2-3; TRBD2 matches at 8 bases. Germline values: CDR1 MNHEY, CDR2 SMNVEV (reference sequence). The length of the CDR3 is 14 residues. The V gene end was trimmed by 3 bases and the J gene end by 6 bases; junction bases not matched to a gene: 5. DNA for the CDR3: TGTGCCAGCAGTTTGGGAGCGGGAGTCGATACGCAGTATTTT. Protein product: CASSLGAGVDTQYF.

This clonotype showed up many times. The chain carries TRBV15 and TRBJ2-3; D might be TRBD2 (5 bases). CDR1 and CDR2 from the germline V gene are LNHNV and YYDKDF (reference sequence). The CDR3 spans 15 residues. Trimming stripped 3 bases from V and 6 bases from J, with 16 bases between. The CDR3 spells CATSSDIALWDTQYF. DNA for the CDR3: TGTGCCACCAGCAGCGATATAGCGTTATGGGATACGCAGTATTTT.

This clonotype appeared many times. The chain is built from TRBV12-3 or TRBV12-4 and TRBJ2-7; 8 bases match TRBD1. The CDR3 is made up of 16 amino acids. Trimming removed 6 bases from V and 6 bases from J; junction bases left unmatched: 16. CDR3 DNA: TGTGCCAGCAGCGATCACGGGCAGGGGGCAAGGTCCGAGCAGTACTTC. Its translation: CASSDHGQGARSEQYF.

The chain combines TRBV11-2 with TRBJ2-1; TRBD2 matches at 7 bases. V was clipped by 5 bases and J by 7 bases; unmatched bases: 11. CDR3 length: 15 residues. CDR1 SGHAT and CDR2 FQNNGV come from the germline V gene. The CDR3 nucleotides read TGTGCCAGCAGCACCGGACTAGACCTCTTGAATGAGCAGTTCTTC. Translation: CASSTGLDLLNEQFF.

This clonotype was picked up many times. V is TRBV28 and J is TRBJ1-6, with D unclear. V was cut by 2 bases and J by 5 bases, with 25 bases left in between. CDR1 is MDHEN, CDR2 SYDVKM, per germline. There are 20 residues in the CDR3. The chain's CDR3 is CASSLSTRVTLPENNSPLHF. DNA of the CDR3: TGTGCCAGCAGTTTAAGTACCCGGGTTACCCTGCCCGAAAATAATTCACCCCTCCACTTT.

This clonotype was picked up many times. The V and J genes are TRBV5-1 and TRBJ1-4, with 9 bases matching TRBD1. The V and J ends lost 4 bases and 4 bases, in that order; junction bases with no gene match: 8. This CDR3 comprises 16 residues. Germline-derived CDR1 and CDR2 are SGHRS and YFSETQ. The CDR3 is CASSMTGGTFNEKLFF. CDR3 nucleotide sequence: TGCGCCAGCAGCATGACAGGGGGAACCTTTAATGAAAAACTGTTTTTT.

This clonotype was counted at least ten times. The rearrangement links TRBV5-1 to TRBJ2-5, with TRBD2 matching over 7 bases. The V gene's germline CDR1 is SGHRS and CDR2 YFSETQ. V dropped 0 bases and J dropped 3; count of bases not matched to a gene: 8. The CDR3 is 16 amino acids. The CDR3 DNA is TGCGCCAGCAGCTTGGTTCCCGGACTAGGGGAAGAGACCCAGTACTTC. Protein sequence: CASSLVPGLGEETQYF.

The sample holds many counts of this clonotype. J is TRBJ2-7 and V is TRBV12-3 or TRBV12-4; 7 bases are shared with TRBD2. This CDR3 has 14 residues. The ends lost 1 base at V and 0 bases at J; junction bases unmatched: 0. This CDR3 is CASSLGGSSYEQYF. For the CDR3, the DNA is TGTGCCAGCAGTTTAGGCGGGAGCTCCTACGAGCAGTACTTC.

This clonotype was detected many times. This rearrangement joins TRBV5-1 to TRBJ1-1; unclear D gene. This CDR3 comprises 15 residues. Trimming removed 4 bases at V and 4 bases at J, with 17 bases between. Germline CDR1 reads SGHRS; CDR2 reads YFSETQ. The CDR3 loop reads CASSQTTGLGTEAFF. In DNA form, the CDR3 reads TGCGCCAGCAGCCAAACGACGGGGTTGGGCACTGAAGCTTTCTTT.

Ten or more counts support this clonotype. The chain uses TRBV6-2 or TRBV6-3 and TRBJ2-5; no clear D. Germline V gene data show CDR1 as MNHEY and CDR2 as SVGEGT. Trimming removed 7 bases at V and 5 bases at J, with 11 bases between. The CDR3 spans 12 residues. The CDR3 region is CASTSLSETQYF. DNA of the CDR3: TGTGCCAGCACCAGCTTATCGGAGACCCAGTACTTC.

Comment on this clonotype: It may be a read error: a sequence one base away is much more abundant. The chain recombines TRBV28 with TRBJ1-2; D is unclear. The CDR3 has 12 residues. From germline, CDR1 is MDHEN and CDR2 SYDVKM. The CDR3 spells CANSLYSGGYTF. CDR3 in DNA: TGTGCCAACAGTTTATACTCGGGTGGCTACACCTTC.

Ten or more counts support this clonotype. The chain joins TRBV27 to TRBJ1-1, with D uncertain. CDR3 size: 13 residues. The germline gives CDR1 MNHEY, CDR2 SMNVEV (reference sequence). V lost 3 bases and J 6 bases, leaving 11 bases between the germline ends. The DNA for the CDR3 is TGTGCCAGCAGTTTGGGTCGGGGTGCTGAAGCTTTCTTT. Translation: CASSLGRGAEAFF.

This clonotype has ten or more counts. This sequence joins TRBV5-5 and TRBJ1-5; D unresolved. V was cut by 0 bases and J by 0 bases, with 7 bases left in between. There are 15 residues in the CDR3. Per germline, CDR1 SGHKS and CDR2 YYEKEE (reference sequence). CDR3 bases: TGTGCCAGCAGCTTGGTTGGGGATAGCAATCAGCCCCAGCATTTT. It translates to CASSLVGDSNQPQHF.

This clonotype was recorded at least ten times. The chain links TRBV7-9 to TRBJ1-2; D gene unclear. This CDR3 region has 15 residues. Germline CDR1 and CDR2: SEHNR and FQNEAQ (reference sequence). V gave up 2 bases and J gave up 0 bases, with 10 bases separating them. In DNA, the CDR3 is TGTGCCAGCAGCTTACCAACAGCCGCTAACTATGGCTACACCTTC. Protein: CASSLPTAANYGYTF.

Ten or more counts support this clonotype. V gene TRBV28 combines with J gene TRBJ1-1, with D possibly being TRBD1 (5 bases). The germline V gene encodes CDR1 MDHEN and CDR2 SYDVKM. This CDR3 region has 13 residues. V lost 10 bases to trimming and J lost 3 bases, with 15 bases between them. CDR3 sequence: CATIQDLYTEAFF. The CDR3, as DNA: TGTGCCACCATACAGGACCTTTACACTGAAGCTTTCTTT.

V gene TRBV5-1 combines with J gene TRBJ1-6; D unresolved. V was shortened by 2 bases and J by 8 bases, with 14 bases between the two germline ends. Germline CDR1 SGHRS, CDR2 YFSETQ. The CDR3 length is 15 residues. CDR3: CASSLGGLGYSPLHF. The CDR3 region has the DNA TGCGCCAGCAGCTTAGGAGGGCTCGGTTATTCACCCCTCCACTTT.

This clonotype was detected ten times or more. This rearrangement joins TRBV7-7 to TRBJ2-7; 8 bases are a match to TRBD1. The CDR3 extends over 15 amino acids. Germline CDR1 and CDR2: SSHAT and FNYEAQ (reference sequence). Losses at the gene ends were 0 bases for V and 3 bases for J; bases not matched to a gene: 4. The CDR3 sequence: CASSLAIGQGYEQYF. CDR3 in DNA: TGTGCCAGCAGCTTAGCGATCGGACAGGGCTACGAGCAGTACTTC.

This clonotype was found many times. The chain links TRBV10-3 to TRBJ2-7, with a weak D call TRBD1 (6 bases). The CDR3 spans 15 residues. CDR1 and CDR2 from the germline V gene are ENHRY and SYGVKD. V was shortened by 5 bases and J by 3 bases, with 17 bases between the two germline ends. CDR3: CAISSEAGTNYEQYF. CDR3 bases: TGTGCCATCAGTTCAGAAGCCGGGACAAACTACGAGCAGTACTTC.

Remarks on this clonotype: It may be a read error: a sequence one base away is much more abundant. The V call is TRBV6-5, the J call TRBJ1-3; D gene ambiguous. The V end was cut by 0 bases, the J end by 4 bases, with 10 bases between. The CDR3 spans 15 residues. Per germline, CDR1 MNHEY and CDR2 SVGAGI. The DNA of the CDR3 is TGTGCCAGCAGTTACTCGATCGGGCCCGGAAACACCATATATTTT. As protein: CASSYSIGPGNTIYF.